This T cell receptor beta chain originates from a study of blood T cell repertoires in COVID-19. For the study at large: Researchers got acute and convalescent COVID-19 samples from the United States, Italy and Spain. Nucleic acid was either cDNA or gDNA, and it came from T cells, B-cell-depleted T cells, or PBMCs.

As originally analysed: Amplification with reference gene primers provided the estimates of nucleated cell counts. TCRdb's table, derived via immunoSEQ multiplex PCR, lists solely in-frame clones and lacks some. V and J calls plus clone size are reproduced from that table; the DNA served to infer D and trimming. The sample records 200,000 to 250,000 clones, around 86% being singletons. J was trimmed by 1 base and V by 2 bases; bases with no gene match: 4. Germline values: CDR1 LGHNA, CDR2 YNFKEQ. The CDR3 runs 17 residues. The sequence was collected from a young man who had recovered from COVID-19. The rearrangement joins TRBV4-2 to TRBJ2-5, with 13 bases that match TRBD2. Input material: peripheral blood. The CDR3 is CASSQRRTSGGQETQYF. In DNA, the CDR3 is TGTGCCAGCAGCCAACGGCGGACTAGCGGGGGCCAAGAGACCCAGTACTTC.